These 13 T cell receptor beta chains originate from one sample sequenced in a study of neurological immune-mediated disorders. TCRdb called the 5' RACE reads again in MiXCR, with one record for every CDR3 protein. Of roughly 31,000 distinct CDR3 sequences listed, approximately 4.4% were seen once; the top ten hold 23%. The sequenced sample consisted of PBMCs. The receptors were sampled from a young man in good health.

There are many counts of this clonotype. The CDR3 sequence is CASSYRGMTEAFF. The CDR3 coding sequence is TGTGCCAGCAGTTACAGGGGTATGACTGAAGCTTTCTTT. V gene TRBV6-5 combines with J gene TRBJ1-1; TRBD1 might be the D (5 bases). The V end was cut by 2 bases, the J end by 5 bases, with 9 bases between. Germline values: CDR1 MNHEY, CDR2 SVGAGI. CDR3 length: 13 residues.

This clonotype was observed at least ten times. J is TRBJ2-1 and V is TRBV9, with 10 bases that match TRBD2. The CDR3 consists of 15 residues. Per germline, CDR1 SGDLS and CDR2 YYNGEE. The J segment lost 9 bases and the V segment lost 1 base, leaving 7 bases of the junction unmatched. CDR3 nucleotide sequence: TGTGCCAGCAGCGTAAGGACTAGCGGAGGCAGTGAGCAGTTCTTC. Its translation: CASSVRTSGGSEQFF.

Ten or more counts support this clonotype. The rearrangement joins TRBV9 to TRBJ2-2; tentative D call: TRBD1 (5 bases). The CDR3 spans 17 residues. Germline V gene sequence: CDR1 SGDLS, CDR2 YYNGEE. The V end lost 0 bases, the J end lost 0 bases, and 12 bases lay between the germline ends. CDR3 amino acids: CASSVAGRASNTGELFF. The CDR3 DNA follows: TGTGCCAGCAGCGTAGCGGGCAGGGCCTCGAACACCGGGGAGCTGTTTTTT.

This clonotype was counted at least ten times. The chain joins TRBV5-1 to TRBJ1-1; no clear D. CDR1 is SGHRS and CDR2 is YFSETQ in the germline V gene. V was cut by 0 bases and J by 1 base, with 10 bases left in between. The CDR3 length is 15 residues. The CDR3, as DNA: TGCGCCAGCAGCTTGGTTAGGCGGGAGAACACTGAAGCTTTCTTT. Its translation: CASSLVRRENTEAFF.

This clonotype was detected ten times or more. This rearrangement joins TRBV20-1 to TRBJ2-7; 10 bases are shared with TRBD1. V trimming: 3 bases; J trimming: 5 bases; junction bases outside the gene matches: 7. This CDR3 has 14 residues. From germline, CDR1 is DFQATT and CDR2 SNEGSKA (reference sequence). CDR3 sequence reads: CSASSGTGVDEQYF. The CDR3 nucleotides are TGCAGTGCTAGCTCCGGGACAGGGGTGGACGAGCAGTACTTC.

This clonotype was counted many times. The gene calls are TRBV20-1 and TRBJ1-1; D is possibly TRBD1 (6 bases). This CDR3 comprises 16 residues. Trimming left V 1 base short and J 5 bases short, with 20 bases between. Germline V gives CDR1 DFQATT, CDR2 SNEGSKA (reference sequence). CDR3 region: CSARAWGRVRLTEAFF. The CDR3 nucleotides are TGCAGTGCTAGAGCCTGGGGGCGGGTAAGGTTGACTGAAGCTTTCTTT.

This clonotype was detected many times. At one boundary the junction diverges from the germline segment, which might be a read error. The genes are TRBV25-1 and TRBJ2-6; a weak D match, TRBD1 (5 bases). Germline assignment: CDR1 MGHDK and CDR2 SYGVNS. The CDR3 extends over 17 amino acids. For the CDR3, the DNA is TGTGCCAGCAGTGAATCAACAGGACGTTCTGGTGCCAACGTCCTGACTTTC. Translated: CASSESTGRSGANVLTF.

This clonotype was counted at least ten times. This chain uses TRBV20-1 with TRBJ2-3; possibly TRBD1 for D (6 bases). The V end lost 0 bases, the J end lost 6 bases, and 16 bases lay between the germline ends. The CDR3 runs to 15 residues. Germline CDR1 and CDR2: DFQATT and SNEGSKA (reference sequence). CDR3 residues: CSARDSVQGLDTQYF. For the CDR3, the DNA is TGCAGTGCTAGAGATTCCGTACAGGGATTGGATACGCAGTATTTT.

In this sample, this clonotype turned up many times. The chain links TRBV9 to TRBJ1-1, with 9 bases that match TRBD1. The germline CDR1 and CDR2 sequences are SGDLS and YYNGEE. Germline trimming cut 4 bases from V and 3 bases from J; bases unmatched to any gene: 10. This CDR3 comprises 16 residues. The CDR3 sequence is CASSLTGGAPDTEAFF. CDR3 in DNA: TGTGCCAGCAGCCTTACAGGGGGCGCCCCGGACACTGAAGCTTTCTTT.

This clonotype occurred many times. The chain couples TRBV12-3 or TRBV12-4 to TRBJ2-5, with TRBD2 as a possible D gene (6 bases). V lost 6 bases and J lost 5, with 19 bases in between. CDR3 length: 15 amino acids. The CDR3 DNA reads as TGTGCCAGCAGCCTCCCCCCTTCGGGGGATGAGACCCAGTACTTC. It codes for CASSLPPSGDETQYF.

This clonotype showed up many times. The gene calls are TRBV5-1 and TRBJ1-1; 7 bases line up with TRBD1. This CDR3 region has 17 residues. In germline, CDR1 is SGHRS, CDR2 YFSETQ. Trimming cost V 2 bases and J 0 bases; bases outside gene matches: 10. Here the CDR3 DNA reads TGCGCCAGCAGCTTCAGGGGGGCCTTCAAGATGAACACTGAAGCTTTCTTT. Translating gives CASSFRGAFKMNTEAFF.

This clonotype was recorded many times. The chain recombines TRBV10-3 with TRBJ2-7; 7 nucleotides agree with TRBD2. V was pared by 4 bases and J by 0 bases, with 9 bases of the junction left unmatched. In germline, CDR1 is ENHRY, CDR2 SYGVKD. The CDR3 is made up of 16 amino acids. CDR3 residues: CAISGGGDISSYEQYF. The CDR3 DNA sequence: TGTGCCATCAGTGGGGGGGGAGATATCAGCTCCTACGAGCAGTACTTC.

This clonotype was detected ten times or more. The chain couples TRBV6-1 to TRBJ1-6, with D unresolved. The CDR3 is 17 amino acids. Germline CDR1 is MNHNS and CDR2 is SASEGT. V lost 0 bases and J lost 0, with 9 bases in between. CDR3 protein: CASSEATKSSYNSPLHF. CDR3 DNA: TGTGCCAGCAGTGAAGCGACAAAGAGCTCCTATAATTCACCCCTCCACTTT.